What follows are 2 T cell receptor beta chains derived from one specimen sequenced in a study of early T cells in non-severe SARS-CoV-2 infection (dated by TCRdb to the early 2020s). Libraries were made using 5' RACE. The data were produced on a NextSeq 500. In TCRdb, the public reads were trimmed at Q25 with fastp and aligned with MiXCR, with productive beta chains retained. Each entry merges the rows of one CDR3 protein and shows their most common DNA and genes. Within this sample are around 82,000 distinct CDR3 sequences, with about 15% of them counted one time only. The biggest ten clones account for less than 0.6% of the sample. Sequenced material: whole blood. These receptors were collected from an adult who was a healthcare worker with PCR-confirmed SARS-CoV-2 infection or an uninfected control (not recorded which).

In its sample, this clonotype was seen a few times. V is TRBV5-4 and J is TRBJ1-2; TRBD1 might be the D (6 bases). The CDR3 loop spans 14 amino acids. Germline CDR1 and CDR2: SGHNT and YYREEE (reference sequence). V was shortened by 5 bases and J by 0 bases, with 11 bases between the two germline ends. CDR3 sequence (DNA): TGTGCCAGCAGGGCCGGGACAACTAACTATGGCTACACCTTC. It translates to CASRAGTTNYGYTF.

The J gene is TRBJ2-3, the V gene TRBV20-1, with D hard to call. V lost 3 bases and J 0 bases, leaving 4 bases between the germline ends. Germline values: CDR1 DFQATT, CDR2 SNEGSKA (reference sequence). The CDR3 has 12 residues. As DNA, the CDR3 is TGCAGTGCTAGCCGAAGCACAGATACGCAGTATTTT. As protein: CSASRSTDTQYF.